These T cell receptor beta chains were read from a single sample in a study of OX40 agonist ivuxolimab in advanced cancers. The table came from immunoSEQ multiplex PCR; TCRdb's copy has only in-frame clones and leaves some out. The sample has over 80,000 clones; around 78% are singletons. The material sequenced was CD4+ or CD8+ T cells sorted from blood, taken in a trial of the OX40 agonist ivuxolimab. These receptor sequences come from an adult with an advanced solid tumor such as melanoma, head and neck, liver or kidney cancer. The CDR3 runs from the conserved cysteine through the conserved F or W. The D gene is left open where the match is weak. Expanded clones are given a class, and other clones once, few, many or no size at all.

>16|TRBV10-3|TRBJ1-3|.|TRBD1
TGTGCCATCAGGGGCCTCGAGGGGGCGGAAGGAAACACCATATATTTT
CAIRGLEGAEGNTIYF
>13|TRBV7-3|TRBJ2-7|once|.
TGTGCCAGCAGCTTTTATGAGGGCAGCGAGCAGTACTTC
CASSFYEGSEQYF
>15|TRBV11-2|TRBJ2-3|.|.
TGTGCCAGCAGCTTAGTAGGTCCACGCACAGATACGCAGTATTTT
CASSLVGPRTDTQYF
>14|TRBV6-6|TRBJ1-5|.|.
TGTGCCAGCAGTTACCCCCCGGGGAATCAGCCCCAGCATTTT
CASSYPPGNQPQHF
>14|TRBV25-1|TRBJ2-7|.|.
TGTGCCAGCAGTGAATATGAGTCCCATAAGGGGCAGTACTTC
CASSEYESHKGQYF
>16|TRBV5-6|TRBJ2-5|.|TRBD1
TGTGCCAGCAGCCGAATAGGGGACAGGGGTTGGGAGACCCAGTACTTC
CASSRIGDRGWETQYF
>15|TRBV19|TRBJ1-1|.|.
TGTGCCAGTAGAACAGCCGCTAGGGAGAACACTGAAGCTTTCTTT
CASRTAARENTEAFF
>15|TRBV7-9|TRBJ1-1|.|TRBD1
TGTGCCAGCAGCCCAGGCATCTTAAGGGGGCCTGAAGCTTTCTTT
CASSPGILRGPEAFF
>13|TRBV2|TRBJ2-7|.|.
TGTGCCAGCAGCCGGGACACCGACTACGAGCAGTACTTC
CASSRDTDYEQYF
>13|TRBV19|TRBJ1-6|few|.
TGTGCCAGTAGGTGGAAGTTCAATTCACCCCTCCACTTT
CASRWKFNSPLHF
>14|TRBV18|TRBJ1-1|.|.
TGTGCCAGCTCTAAACCACCGCAGGCTCCGGGGGCTTTCTTT
CASSKPPQAPGAFF
>16|TRBV7-2|TRBJ2-4|once|TRBD2
TGTGCCAGCGGGGGGGGTAGCCCACCACTTCGGAACATTCAGTACTTC
CASGGGSPPLRNIQYF
>14|TRBV7-7|TRBJ2-5|.|.
TGTGCTAGCAGCTTAGGGTTCTATGGGGAGACCCAGTACTTC
CASSLGFYGETQYF
>14|TRBV7-2|TRBJ2-7|.|TRBD1
TGTGCCAGCACCTCGGACAGGGTTGGCTACGAGCAGTACTTC
CASTSDRVGYEQYF
>14|TRBV7-2|TRBJ2-7|few|.
TGTGCCAGCAGCTTAGGGGGAGGCCCCTACGAGCAGTACTTC
CASSLGGGPYEQYF
>15|TRBV7-9|TRBJ1-4|.|.
TGTGCCAGCAGCTTAGAGGGGCAGCCTAATGAAAAACTGTTTTTT
CASSLEGQPNEKLFF
>11|TRBV25-1|TRBJ2-7|.|TRBD1
TGTGCCAGCAGTGAAAGGACAGGGACGTACTTC
CASSERTGTYF
>15|TRBV2|TRBJ1-5|once|.
TGTGCCAGCAGTGAAGAGGGGTATAGCAATCAGCCCCAGCATTTT
CASSEEGYSNQPQHF
>17|TRBV27|TRBJ2-2|once|.
TGTGCCAGCAGTCCCCCCCCCGGGCTGTCGAACACCGGGGAGCTGTTTTTT
CASSPPPGLSNTGELFF
>16|TRBV10-3|TRBJ2-2|.|TRBD1
TGTGCCATCTCAAGTTCAACAGGGGGACGTACCGGGGAGCTGTTTTTT
CAISSSTGGRTGELFF
>13|TRBV18|TRBJ2-7|.|.
TGTGCCAGCTCACCACTGTCCGGGCCCGAGCAGTACTTC
CASSPLSGPEQYF
>17|TRBV6-1|TRBJ1-5|once|.
TGTGCCAGCAGTGACCCCGGGTTAGGAGGAAGCAATCAGCCCCAGCATTTT
CASSDPGLGGSNQPQHF
>15|TRBV7-3|TRBJ2-3|.|.
TGTGCCAGCAGCCCTACGGGTTCTAGCACAGATACGCAGTATTTT
CASSPTGSSTDTQYF
>14|TRBV18|TRBJ2-3|.|.
TGTGCCAGCTCACCACCGGCCCCGGCCGATACGCAGTATTTT
CASSPPAPADTQYF
>14|TRBV6-6|TRBJ2-1|.|.
TGTGCCAGCACTGGACAGGGAGGGAACACTGAGCAGTTCTTC
CASTGQGGNTEQFF
>14|TRBV7-9|TRBJ1-6|.|.
TGTGCCAGCAGCTTGACAGGCAGTAATTCACCCCTCCACTTT
CASSLTGSNSPLHF
>11|TRBV6-6|TRBJ1-6|.|.
TGTGCCAGCACCGGGAATTCACCCCTCCACTTT
CASTGNSPLHF
>14|TRBV5-4|TRBJ2-7|.|TRBD2
TGTGCCAGCAGCGCCTCACTAGCGGGGGACGAGCAGTACTTC
CASSASLAGDEQYF
>15|TRBV18|TRBJ2-7|.|TRBD2
TGTGCCAGCTCACCAATGGGGGGGAGCGCCTACGAGCAGTACTTC
CASSPMGGSAYEQYF
>13|TRBV30|TRBJ1-1|.|TRBD1
TGTGCCTGGAGTGGGCAGGGGGCCGCTGAAGCTTTCTTT
CAWSGQGAAEAFF